This T cell receptor beta chain was captured by sequencing in a study of cytomegalovirus exposure and HLA in healthy donors. Study at large: Roughly 180 million T cells yielded 100 million or so unique TCR beta sequences in earlier analysis.

Primers: 60 Vbeta forward and 13 Jbeta reverse. Clones were sequenced by immunoSEQ multiplex PCR, and TCRdb holds only the in-frame ones, with some missing. This table holds under 200,000 clones, roughly 75% found once. The CDR3 is 15 amino acids. In germline, CDR1 is SNHLY, CDR2 FYNNEI. V lost 6 bases, J lost 4 bases, and 17 bases lay in between. The chain links TRBV2 to TRBJ2-3; D is unclear. The sample consisted of PBMCs. The origin of this receptor is a woman aged 40 to 49 in good health and CMV-seropositive. The CDR3 DNA reads as TGTGCCAGCAGGGCCGCTCGGAGCCGGGCAGATACGCAGTATTTT. Protein: CASRAARSRADTQYF.